This T cell receptor beta chain emerged from a study of cytomegalovirus exposure and HLA in healthy donors. Both 60 Vbeta primers and 13 Jbeta primers went into the PCR. Data came from immunoSEQ multiplex PCR; TCRdb stores just in-frame clones and leaves some out. The sample records around 92,000 clones, 65% to 80% being singletons. After removal of 4 bases from V and 3 bases from J, the junction contained 11 bases not matched to a gene. CDR3 size: 16 residues. The germline CDR1 and CDR2 sequences are LNHDA and SQIVND (reference sequence). The rearrangement joins TRBV19 to TRBJ1-2, with 7 positions matching TRBD1. Material: PBMCs. The TCR was taken from a human donor in good health. The DNA of the CDR3 is TGTGCCAGTAGTACGGTCCCGGGACAGAACTACTATGGCTACACCTTC. This translates into CASSTVPGQNYYGYTF.